This TCR beta chain was retrieved from a study of T-cell memory formation after mild COVID-19. The CDR3 runs 16 residues. The germline gives CDR1 SGHRS, CDR2 YFSETQ. After removal of 4 bases from V and 5 bases from J, the junction contained 11 bases not matched to a gene. Study results and caveats: The SARS-CoV-2 specificity of second-wave clones reaching peak at day 37 remained unverified. The study detected some responding clones in pre-infection memory, suggesting cross-reactive memory joined. Day 15 to 85 contractors were CD4/CD8 balanced; later expanders leaned CD4+.

Comment on this clonotype: No antigen is known for it.

5'RACE, which relied on constant-segment primers, yielded TCR alpha and TCR beta cDNA libraries carrying sample barcodes and UMIs. TCRdb called the 5' RACE reads again in MiXCR, with one record for every CDR3 protein. The sample has approximately 430,000 distinct CDR3 sequences, under 25% seen once. The clonotype was recovered from an adult woman who had mild COVID-19 (a few samples of this study predate the infection). Cell type and time point are not known. The chain couples TRBV5-1 to TRBJ1-1; TRBD1 matches at 10 bases. The sequenced sample consisted of PBMCs or a T cell subset sorted from them (not recorded which). This CDR3 is CASSPRAAGQGTEAFF. CDR3 bases: TGCGCCAGCAGCCCGAGGGCTGCGGGACAGGGGACTGAAGCTTTCTTT.